The entry below describes one TCR beta chain. Since all of the isolated RNA was reverse transcribed, expressed TCRB transcripts were what got sequenced. Libraries were prepared by immunoSEQ multiplex PCR; TCRdb keeps only in-frame clonotypes and omits some of them. The sample has 900,000 or so clones; around a sixth are singletons. This CDR3 is built from 15 residues. With 6 bases removed from V and 5 bases from J, the gap between germline ends came to 17 bases. Germline V gene lookup returns CDR1 SGHAT and CDR2 FQNNGV. This sample stems from a study of beta chain features in type 1 diabetes. The receptor was derived from a young woman in good health. The chain couples TRBV11-2 to TRBJ2-1, with a tentative D call TRBD2 (6 bases). Sequencing was carried out using naive CD4+ T cells from blood. CDR3 nucleotide sequence: TGTGCCAGCAGACCCTGGCTAGCGCCAGACAATGAGCAGTTCTTC. Encoded protein: CASRPWLAPDNEQFF.